Following are 17 T cell receptor beta chains from one sample sequenced in a study of human T cells and chemical hapten exposure. Each CDR3 protein gets one entry after TCRdb re-called the RACE reads with MiXCR. The sample gives 350,000 to 400,000 distinct CDR3 sequences, roughly 6% of which show up once; over 5.5% is in the top ten. Regarding time point: patch test 2, 6 weeks after DPC sensitization. Treatment: therapeutic diphenylcyclopropenone sensitization with weekly scalp DPC. This specimen was whole blood, taken in connection with sensitization to the hapten diphenylcyclopropenone (DPC). Receptors originate from a woman aged 18-29 years with alopecia areata. Some clones in this sample may be carry-over from other donors' samples.

This clonotype has ten or more counts. The chain employs TRBV7-9 and TRBJ2-3; the D gene is possibly TRBD2 (6 bases). V lost 7 bases and J 2 bases, leaving 10 bases between the germline ends. The CDR3 contains 13 residues. The V gene's germline CDR1 is SEHNR and CDR2 FQNEAQ (reference sequence). CDR3 sequence: CASNSGDTDTQYF. CDR3 DNA sequence: TGTGCCAGCAATAGCGGAGACACAGATACGCAGTATTTT.

On this clonotype itself: A much larger clone differs by one base, so this may be a read error. The chain has TRBV12-3 or TRBV12-4 and TRBJ1-6; D is perhaps TRBD1 (5 bases). This CDR3 has 15 residues. V was trimmed by 2 bases and J by 9 bases, leaving 14 bases between them. The CDR3 protein is CASSLSRDTGSPLHF. The CDR3 bases are TGTGCCAGCAGTTTATCCCGAGACACAGGTTCACCCCTCCACTTT.

This clonotype was found a few times. The chain uses TRBV7-2 and TRBJ2-1, with 7 bases aligning to TRBD2. J was trimmed by 2 bases and V by 1 base; bases with no gene match: 5. The CDR3 consists of 16 residues. Germline CDR1 reads SGHTA; CDR2 reads FQGNSA. The CDR3 reads CASSLEPSGTYNEQFF. The CDR3 coding sequence is TGTGCCAGCAGCTTAGAGCCTAGCGGTACCTACAATGAGCAGTTCTTC.

This clonotype was observed a handful of times. V gene TRBV7-8 combines with J gene TRBJ1-1, with a possible D match to TRBD1 (6 bases). CDR3 length: 15 residues. V lost 2 bases, J lost 1 base, and 11 bases lay in between. Germline CDR1 and CDR2: SGHVS and FQNEAQ. CDR3 protein: CASSLRDRWNTEAFF. The CDR3, as DNA: TGTGCCAGCAGCTTACGAGACAGGTGGAACACTGAAGCTTTCTTT.

This clonotype appeared many times. This chain links TRBV29-1 with TRBJ1-4, with D possibly being TRBD1 (6 bases). Germline V lookup: CDR1 SQVTM, CDR2 ANQGSEA. This CDR3 comprises 13 residues. V dropped 5 bases and J dropped 8 bases, with 15 bases sitting between them. CDR3 sequence reads: CSVIRGAEEKLFF. The CDR3, as DNA: TGCAGCGTTATTCGGGGGGCGGAGGAAAAACTGTTTTTT. Variable domain in full (rest from reference TRBV29-1 and TRBJ1-4): SAVISQKPSRDICQRGTSLTIQCQVDSQVTMMFWYRQQPGQSLTLIATANQGSEATYESGFVIDKFPISRPNLTFSTLTVSNMSPEDSSIYLCSVIRGAEEKLFFGSGTQLSVL.

This clonotype was seen at least ten times. CDR3 DNA sequence: TGCGCCAGCAGCCAAGACGGAGCCCTCGGAGGTTCACCCCTCCACTTT. Translated: CASSQDGALGGSPLHF. The rearrangement links TRBV4-1 to TRBJ1-6; D gene uncertain. Germline V CDR1 and CDR2: MGHRA, YSYEKL. With 0 bases removed from V and 9 bases from J, the gap between germline ends came to 15 bases. This CDR3 has 16 amino acids.

At least ten counts were recorded for this clonotype. The V gene is TRBV6-5, the J gene TRBJ1-5; no clear D gene. Trimming took 4 bases from V and 3 from J, leaving 16 bases between them. The CDR3 extends over 16 amino acids. Germline V gene lookup returns CDR1 MNHEY and CDR2 SVGAGI. The CDR3 DNA is TGTGCCAGCAGTTCAAACCGACCTGGGAACAATCAGCCCCAGCATTTT. Amino acid sequence: CASSSNRPGNNQPQHF.

This clonotype was counted at least ten times. This chain uses TRBV7-2 with TRBJ1-6, with TRBD1 matching over 8 bases. V lost 5 bases to trimming and J lost 7 bases; unmatched junction nucleotides: 13. Germline CDR1 SGHTA, CDR2 FQGNSA. There are 17 residues in the CDR3. The CDR3 sequence: CASSPYRETGDNSPLHF. CDR3 coding DNA: TGTGCCAGCAGCCCCTACAGGGAGACAGGGGACAATTCACCCCTCCACTTT. Based on the CDR3 plus reference TRBV7-2 and TRBJ1-6, the full variable domain is GAGVSQSPSNKVTEKGKDVELRCDPISGHTALYWYRQSLGQGLEFLIYFQGNSAPDKSGLPSDRFSAERTGGSVSTLTIQRTQQEDSAVYLCASSPYRETGDNSPLHFGNGTRLTVT.

This clonotype was observed a handful of times. The chain joins TRBV7-6 to TRBJ2-3, with 11 bases aligning to TRBD2. CDR1 is SGHVS, CDR2 FNYEAQ, per germline. The V segment lost 2 bases and the J segment 0 bases; nucleotides outside the gene matches: 10. The CDR3 extends over 19 amino acids. CDR3: CASSLLAGGLIPSTDTQYF. CDR3 nucleotide sequence: TGTGCCAGCAGCTTACTAGCGGGGGGCCTTATTCCTAGCACAGATACGCAGTATTTT.

The chain combines TRBV4-1 with TRBJ2-2, with D unclear. Germline V gene lookup returns CDR1 MGHRA and CDR2 YSYEKL. V shed 0 bases and J shed 6 bases, with 14 bases lying between them. This CDR3 spans 16 amino acids. The CDR3 reads CASSQEADPTAGELFF. The DNA of the CDR3 is TGCGCCAGCAGCCAAGAGGCTGACCCGACGGCCGGGGAGCTGTTTTTT.

This clonotype was seen more than once but under ten times. V gene TRBV7-6 combines with J gene TRBJ2-7; 7 bases are shared with TRBD1. V was pared by 1 base and J by 3 bases, with 9 bases of the junction left unmatched. This CDR3 has 16 amino acids. Per germline, CDR1 SGHVS and CDR2 FNYEAQ. Written as DNA, the CDR3 is TGTGCCAGCAGCTTAGAGCAGGGGGAGAGATACTACGAGCAGTACTTC. Its protein is CASSLEQGERYYEQYF.

The chain has TRBV6-5 and TRBJ2-7, with 9 bases identical to TRBD1. V lost 4 bases, J lost 5 bases, and 9 bases stayed unmatched. The CDR3 runs 15 residues. CDR1 MNHEY and CDR2 SVGAGI come from the germline V gene. CDR3 loop: CASSLQGAVSDEQYF. DNA for the CDR3: TGTGCCAGCAGTTTACAGGGGGCAGTAAGCGACGAGCAGTACTTC.

In this sample, this clonotype turned up many times. J is TRBJ1-2 and V is TRBV5-5, with D uncertain. The CDR3 extends over 14 amino acids. Germline V gene lookup returns CDR1 SGHKS and CDR2 YYEKEE (reference sequence). With 0 bases removed from V and 2 bases from J, the gap between germline ends came to 8 bases. CDR3 DNA sequence: TGTGCCAGCAGCTTGGTTACCAGCAACTATGGCTACACCTTC. This encodes CASSLVTSNYGYTF.

This clonotype was seen only a few times. The CDR3 spells CASSPFRGKSSYNEQFF. The CDR3 DNA follows: TGTGCCAGCTCACCTTTCCGCGGAAAAAGCTCCTACAATGAGCAGTTCTTC. J is TRBJ2-1 and V is TRBV18; D not resolved. V shed 3 bases and J shed 0 bases, with 15 bases lying between them. CDR1 and CDR2 (germline): KGHSH, LQKENI. This CDR3 has 17 amino acids.

Only a few counts were recorded for this clonotype. The chain is built from TRBV6-5 and TRBJ1-2; TRBD1 agrees at 7 bases. Looked up from germline, CDR1 is MNHEY and CDR2 is SVGAGI. V lost 7 bases and J lost 4; bases outside the gene matches: 12. The CDR3 totals 15 residues. CDR3 nucleotide sequence: TGTGCCAGCAATAAAGGGGACAGCCTCCTCTATGGCTACACCTTC. Protein: CASNKGDSLLYGYTF.

This clonotype was seen ten or more times. The J gene is TRBJ1-1, the V gene TRBV20-1; a weak D match, TRBD1 (6 bases). CDR3 size: 14 residues. V lost 6 bases and J 0 bases, leaving 14 bases between the germline ends. Germline values: CDR1 DFQATT, CDR2 SNEGSKA (reference sequence). CDR3 residues: CSAPLTGMNTEAFF. CDR3 in DNA: TGCAGTGCCCCTTTGACAGGAATGAACACTGAAGCTTTCTTT.

This clonotype has ten or more counts. The chain employs TRBV6-2 or TRBV6-3 and TRBJ2-7, with 9 bases aligning to TRBD1. Trimming at V came to 6 bases and at J to 3 bases, leaving 6 bases not matched to a gene. The germline gives CDR1 MNHEY, CDR2 SVGEGT. The CDR3 totals 14 residues. The CDR3 protein is CASSSGDRDYEQYF. In DNA form, the CDR3 reads TGTGCCAGCAGCTCCGGGGACAGGGACTACGAGCAGTACTTC.